The 17 T cell receptor beta chains presented below share a single source sample, sequenced in a study of blood T cell repertoires in COVID-19. Method: immunoSEQ multiplex PCR; TCRdb's copy keeps in-frame clones and lacks some. The data show around 30,000 clones, 65% to 90% seen once. The specimen sequenced was peripheral blood. The receptor source for this set is a woman aged 60-70 years with active COVID-19.

V is TRBV28 and J is TRBJ1-2, with 7 bases that match TRBD1. The trim removed 1 base at V and 1 base at J, leaving 6 bases unmatched. The CDR3 consists of 16 residues. The germline CDR1 and CDR2 sequences are MDHEN and SYDVKM. CDR3 bases: TGTGCCAGCAGTTTATCCTACAGGGGCCTTAACTATGGCTACACCTTC. It encodes CASSLSYRGLNYGYTF.

The CDR3 region is CASSLNQGLNTEAFF. DNA for the CDR3: TGTGCCAGCAGCTTAAATCAGGGGTTGAACACTGAAGCTTTCTTT. This sequence joins TRBV7-9 and TRBJ1-1; a weak D match, TRBD1 (6 bases). Germline CDR1 and CDR2: SEHNR and FQNEAQ (reference sequence). V was shortened by 2 bases and J by 0 bases, with 10 bases between the two germline ends. The CDR3 consists of 15 residues. Looking up the rest from reference TRBV7-9 and TRBJ1-1 gives the full variable domain: DTGVSQNPRHKITKRGQNVTFRCDPISEHNRLYWYRQTLGQGPEFLTYFQNEAQLEKSRLLSDRFSAERPKGSFSTLEIQRTEQGDSAMYLCASSLNQGLNTEAFFGQGTRLTVV.

This clone has a handful of counts. The CDR3 is CASSEGSFYEQYF. The CDR3 DNA reads as TGTGCCAGCAGTGAGGGGAGCTTCTACGAGCAGTACTTC. This sequence joins TRBV2 and TRBJ2-7, with D possibly matching TRBD2 (5 bases). CDR1 and CDR2 from the germline V gene are SNHLY and FYNNEI. V was shortened by 3 bases and J by 3 bases, with 9 bases between the two germline ends. The CDR3 contains 13 residues.

This chain links TRBV9 with TRBJ2-3; a weak D match, TRBD2 (5 bases). The V end lost 2 bases, the J end lost 2 bases, and 12 bases lay between the germline ends. Per germline, CDR1 SGDLS and CDR2 YYNGEE. The CDR3 has 15 amino acids. The CDR3 bases are TGTGCCAGCAGCGTGGAGTGGGGAGTCACAGATACGCAGTATTTT. It codes for CASSVEWGVTDTQYF. The variable domain in full, with the rest retrieved from reference TRBV9 and TRBJ2-3, is DSGVTQTPKHLITATGQRVTLRCSPRSGDLSVYWYQQSLDQGLQFLIQYYNGEERAKGNILERFSAQQFPDLHSELNLSSLELGDSALYFCASSVEWGVTDTQYFGPGTRLTVL.

This chain links TRBV15 with TRBJ2-2; D unclear. CDR1 is LNHNV and CDR2 is YYDKDF in the germline V gene (reference sequence). The CDR3 is 17 amino acids. Trimming took 0 bases from V and 5 from J, leaving 16 bases between them. The CDR3 is CATSRDLPKVRTGELFF. CDR3 nucleotide sequence: TGTGCCACCAGCAGAGATCTGCCTAAAGTGAGAACCGGGGAGCTGTTTTTT.

The V call is TRBV6-5, the J call TRBJ1-3; 7 bases align to TRBD1. Germline V gives CDR1 MNHEY, CDR2 SVGAGI. Trimming cost V 5 bases and J 2 bases; bases outside gene matches: 3. CDR3 size: 14 residues. The CDR3 DNA reads as TGTGCCAGCAGTATCGGGACAGCTGGAAACACCATATATTTT. It translates to CASSIGTAGNTIYF.

This clone turned up a few times. The chain has TRBV6-5 and TRBJ2-7; 11 bases match TRBD1. Germline CDR1 is MNHEY and CDR2 is SVGAGI. The length of the CDR3 is 13 residues. V lost 7 bases to trimming and J lost 6 bases; unmatched junction nucleotides: 5. CDR3 region: CASTDRGRFEQYF. The CDR3 DNA follows: TGTGCCAGCACGGACAGGGGGCGCTTCGAGCAGTACTTC.

V usage is TRBV18 and J usage is TRBJ2-5; D perhaps matches TRBD2 (5 bases). Trimming left V 2 bases short and J 6 bases short, with 7 bases between. CDR1 is KGHSH, CDR2 LQKENI, per germline. This CDR3 contains 12 residues. The CDR3 reads CASSPEGQTQYF. DNA of the CDR3: TGTGCCAGCTCACCAGAGGGTCAGACCCAGTACTTC.

The rearrangement uses TRBV6-5 and TRBJ1-4; weak D call: TRBD1 (5 bases). Trimming stripped 4 bases from V and 8 bases from J, with 20 bases between. Germline V gene data show CDR1 as MNHEY and CDR2 as SVGAGI. This CDR3 spans 16 amino acids. CDR3 in DNA: TGTGCCAGCAGTTCCGGACAACAGGTGCCCCGCGAAAAACTGTTTTTT. Its protein product is CASSSGQQVPREKLFF.

The chain combines TRBV30 with TRBJ1-2, with TRBD1 matching 10 bases. The CDR3 contains 16 residues. Losses at the gene ends were 0 bases for V and 2 bases for J; bases not matched to a gene: 6. Per the germline V gene, CDR1 is GTSNPN and CDR2 is SVGIG (reference sequence). For the CDR3, the DNA is TGTGCCTGGAGTGTAAGGGGACAGGGGTTGAACTATGGCTACACCTTC. Its protein product is CAWSVRGQGLNYGYTF.

The chain combines TRBV6-5 with TRBJ2-2; 8 bases align to TRBD2. The CDR3 is 15 residues long. CDR1 MNHEY and CDR2 SVGAGI come from the germline V gene. The V and J ends lost 6 bases and 7 bases, in that order; junction bases with no gene match: 10. The CDR3 sequence: CASRPSGRMGGELFF. The CDR3 DNA reads as TGTGCCAGCAGACCCAGCGGGAGAATGGGCGGGGAGCTGTTTTTT.

The gene calls are TRBV6-6 and TRBJ2-2; 8 bases agree with TRBD1. This CDR3 is built from 14 residues. The V gene's germline CDR1 is MNHNY and CDR2 SVGAGI (reference sequence). Trimming removed 6 bases from V and 7 bases from J; junction bases left unmatched: 7. The CDR3 bases are TGTGCCAGCAGCCATGGACAGGGAGGCGGGGAGCTGTTTTTT. Protein product: CASSHGQGGGELFF.

The chain recombines TRBV10-3 with TRBJ1-2, with D possibly TRBD1 on 6 matching bases. Germline CDR1 and CDR2: ENHRY and SYGVKD. The CDR3 totals 14 residues. V was cut by 5 bases and J by 4 bases, with 14 bases left in between. CDR3 loop: CAISSPGQTYGYTF. The CDR3 region has the DNA TGTGCCATCAGTTCGCCCGGACAGACCTATGGCTACACCTTC.

V is TRBV5-4 and J is TRBJ2-7; 7 nucleotides align to TRBD1. The CDR3 is made up of 14 amino acids. The J segment lost 7 bases and the V segment lost 0 bases, leaving 7 bases of the junction unmatched. Germline-derived CDR1 and CDR2 are SGHNT and YYREEE (reference sequence). The CDR3 region has the DNA TGTGCCAGCAGCTTGGACTACAGGGGTGGGGAGCAGTACTTC. Its translation: CASSLDYRGGEQYF. The full variable domain, with the rest looked up from reference TRBV5-4 and TRBJ2-7, is ETGVTQSPTHLIKTRGQQVTLRCSSQSGHNTVSWYQQALGQGPQFIFQYYREEENGRGNFPPRFSGLQFPNYSSELNVNALELDDSALYLCASSLDYRGGEQYFGPGTRLTVT.

The chain employs TRBV15 and TRBJ2-1, with 7 nucleotides matching TRBD1. Germline trimming cut 6 bases from V and 7 bases from J; bases unmatched to any gene: 12. The CDR3 spans 15 residues. Germline V gene lookup returns CDR1 LNHNV and CDR2 YYDKDF (reference sequence). The CDR3 is CATRRDSPNLNEQFF. CDR3 DNA: TGTGCCACCAGGAGGGACAGCCCAAACTTAAATGAGCAGTTCTTC.

This chain connects TRBV15 to TRBJ2-5, with D perhaps TRBD1 (5 bases). Germline values: CDR1 LNHNV, CDR2 YYDKDF (reference sequence). Trimming cost V 0 bases and J 13 bases, with 27 bases left between them. The CDR3 has 17 residues. The DNA of the CDR3 is TGTGCCACCAGCAGAGATAAATCGACAGCTCAGTGGAGACCCATGTACTTC. Protein: CATSRDKSTAQWRPMYF.

The rearrangement uses TRBV7-6 and TRBJ2-3; TRBD2 matches at 9 bases. Per germline, CDR1 SGHVS and CDR2 FNYEAQ. After removal of 7 bases from V and 3 bases from J, the junction contained 8 bases not matched to a gene. The CDR3 length is 15 residues. Written as DNA, the CDR3 is TGTGCCAGCACCCTTAGCGGGGGACAAACAGATACGCAGTATTTT. Amino acid sequence: CASTLSGGQTDTQYF.